This TCR beta chain was identified during a study of T cell responses to AZD1222 COVID-19 vaccine. The overall study: Pooled in the analysis were second doses at about 4 or about 12 weeks.

Germline V CDR1 and CDR2: PRHDT, FYEKMQ (reference sequence). The CDR3 has 16 residues. The J segment lost 2 bases and the V segment lost 4 bases, leaving 6 bases of the junction unmatched. Remarks on this clone: Its matching antigen is unknown.

General study results and limits: Recipients of AZD1222 seropositive at baseline numbered only six or seven. Most donors were white British and more were female, and clonal diversity was possibly underestimated.

Clones were read by immunoSEQ multiplex PCR, and TCRdb kept only the in-frame ones, dropping some. There are around 180,000 clones in the sample; 70% to 90% occur only once, and 7.5% to 9.5% lies in the top ten. The source was peripheral blood, collected on day 0 of AZD1222 vaccination. This chain connects TRBV13 to TRBJ2-1, with 9 bases that match TRBD2. The TCR comes from an adult in good health. In nucleotides, the CDR3 is TGTGCCAGCAGCTCCTACCTAGCGGGGCCCTACAATGAGCAGTTCTTC. It translates to CASSSYLAGPYNEQFF. The full variable domain, completed using reference TRBV13 and TRBJ2-1, is AAGVIQSPRHLIKEKRETATLKCYPIPRHDTVYWYQQGPGQDPQFLISFYEKMQSDKGSIPDRFSAQQFSDYHSELNMSSLELGDSALYFCASSSYLAGPYNEQFFGPGTRLTVL.